This record concerns one TCR beta chain sequence. This clone has just one count. This clone's antigen is unknown. Base quality data are lacking; no much larger clone is found one base away. This entry is derived from a study of blood T cell repertoires in COVID-19 (TCRdb year 2020). For the wider study: Samples covering the acute and convalescent phases of COVID-19 were provided by collaborators in the United States, Italy and Spain. The prospective study material was composed of cDNA or gDNA derived from T cells, B-cell-depleted T cells, or PBMCs. The dataset comprised deeply sampled blood TCRbeta repertoires from subjects exposed to, actively infected with, or recovered from COVID-19. The repertoires were made available in a free public database intended to serve as a resource for research on the immune response to SARS-CoV-2. Samples came from the ongoing ImmuneRACE study (first 160 participants) plus 1,254 subjects from 6 global collaborators. A de-identified subject ID, COVID-19 status, age in years and sex were almost always included in the sample metadata. HLA class I and class II types, where available, came from metadata supplied by the sample provider rather than from assay-based typing. Study-wide findings and limitations: Clinical and demographic metadata were provided uncurated, with the amount varying by source and participant.

CDR1 is given as SGHRS and CDR2 as YFSETQ, both from the germline V gene. V is pruned by 0 bases and J by 6 bases, leaving 9 bases of the junction without a gene match. From cysteine to phenylalanine, the CDR3 is 16 amino acids long. The retained sequence is limited to the CDR3, 48 bases, with the frame set at the first base. Another Seattle source contributed samples from volunteer blood donors who had recovered from COVID-19. Each collaborating institution followed its own protocols to collect whole blood in K2EDTA tubes. For TCRbeta analysis, collaborator samples were shipped as frozen whole blood, as isolated PBMCs, or as DNA extracted from either sample type. TCRbeta CDR3 regions were amplified from genomic DNA using the immunoSEQ Assay, a bias-controlled multiplex PCR. The original methods were these. Nucleated cell counts per sample were estimated from amplification of reference gene primers within the assay. To quantify the absolute abundance of each unique TCRbeta CDR3 rearrangement, sequence reads were collapsed and filtered. For each sample, productive Simpson clonality was calculated as the square root of Simpson's diversity index across productive rearrangements. In TCRdb, the immuneACCESS table is reduced to in-frame sequences with V and J assigned. These tables do not hold every clone; where another copy was compared, an unresolved V gene accounts for under half, and the others remain unexplained. V and J calls plus clone size are reproduced from that table; the DNA served to infer D and trimming. The sample yields 250,000 to 300,000 clones; 87% were counted once. The biggest ten clones account for about 1.6% of the sample.

Recombination connected TRBV5-1 to TRBJ2-3; TRBD2 agrees with 8 junctional bases. The sequenced material came from peripheral blood. The sequence was collected from a woman aged 40 to 49 who had recovered from COVID-19. The DNA sequence is given as TGCGCCAGCAGCTTGGGGAATAGCGGGGCTATGGATACGCAGTATTTT. This encodes CASSLGNSGAMDTQYF.